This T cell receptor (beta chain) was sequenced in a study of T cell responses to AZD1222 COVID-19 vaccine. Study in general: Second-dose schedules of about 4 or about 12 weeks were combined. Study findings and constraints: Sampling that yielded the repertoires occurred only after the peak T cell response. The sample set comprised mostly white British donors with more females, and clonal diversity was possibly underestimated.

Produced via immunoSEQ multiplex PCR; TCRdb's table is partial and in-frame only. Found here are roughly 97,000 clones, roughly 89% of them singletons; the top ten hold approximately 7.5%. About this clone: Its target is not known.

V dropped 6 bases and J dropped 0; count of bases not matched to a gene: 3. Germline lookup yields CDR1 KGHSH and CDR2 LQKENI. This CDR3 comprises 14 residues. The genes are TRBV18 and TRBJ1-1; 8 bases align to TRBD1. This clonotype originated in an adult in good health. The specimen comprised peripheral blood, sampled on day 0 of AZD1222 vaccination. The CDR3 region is CASSRDRLNTEAFF. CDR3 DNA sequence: TGTGCCAGCTCTCGGGACAGGTTGAACACTGAAGCTTTCTTT.